Listed here are 7 T cell receptor beta chains from one sample, sequenced in a study of blood T cell repertoires in COVID-19. Only in-frame clones appear in the TCRdb table, and some are missing; sequencing was by immunoSEQ multiplex PCR. Of a few hundred thousand clones listed, 91% are singletons. Sequenced material: PBMCs or T cells enriched from blood (not recorded which). These receptors were taken from a human donor in a cohort exposed to, infected with or recovered from COVID-19 (not recorded which). The donor label of this sample is uncertain.

In its sample, this clone was seen once. This chain links TRBV28 with TRBJ1-5; TRBD1 matches 8 bases. The CDR3 spans 14 residues. Germline-derived CDR1 and CDR2 are MDHEN and SYDVKM. Trimming removed 8 bases from V and 3 bases from J; junction bases left unmatched: 6. The CDR3 DNA follows: TGTGCCAGCCACGGACAGGGCCCCAATCAGCCCCAGCATTTT. It encodes CASHGQGPNQPQHF.

The chain combines TRBV7-8 with TRBJ2-3; 10 bases fit TRBD1. The CDR3 is 14 residues long. With 7 bases clipped from V and 7 bases from J, the junction kept 8 bases outside the gene matches. Germline CDR1 is SGHVS and CDR2 is FQNEAQ. This CDR3 reads CASNRQGARNTQYF. CDR3 nucleotides: TGTGCCAGCAACCGACAGGGGGCTCGGAATACGCAGTATTTT.

This clone was counted only a few times. This rearrangement joins TRBV7-6 to TRBJ2-2, with a tentative D call TRBD1 (5 bases). The CDR3 sequence is 15 residues long. Per germline, CDR1 SGHVS and CDR2 FNYEAQ. Trimming removed 4 bases from V and 2 bases from J, with 11 bases in between. CDR3 protein: CASSWWGSNTGELFF. The DNA of the CDR3 is TGTGCCAGCAGCTGGTGGGGCAGTAACACCGGGGAGCTGTTTTTT.

The chain carries TRBV19 and TRBJ1-5; D perhaps matches TRBD1 (5 bases). Germline lookup yields CDR1 LNHDA and CDR2 SQIVND (reference sequence). The CDR3 is 13 amino acids. V was shortened by 7 bases and J by 5 bases, with 12 bases between the two germline ends. CDR3 DNA sequence: TGTGCCAGTACCGAGACAGTCTATCAGCCCCAGCATTTT. Amino acids: CASTETVYQPQHF. Drawing the rest from reference TRBV19 and TRBJ1-5, the complete variable domain is DGGITQSPKYLFRKEGQNVTLSCEQNLNHDAMYWYRQDPGQGLRLIYYSQIVNDFQKGDIAEGYSVSREKKESFPLTVTSAQKNPTAFYLCASTETVYQPQHFGDGTRLSIL.

The chain uses TRBV10-1 and TRBJ2-7; 7 nucleotides agree with TRBD1. The CDR3 sequence is 13 residues long. CDR1 and CDR2 (germline): WNHNN, SYGVQD (reference sequence). V shed 6 bases and J 3 bases; nucleotides not matched to a gene: 5. As DNA, the CDR3 is TGCGCCAGCAGCCGGGACAGCAACTACGAGCAGTACTTC. Translation: CASSRDSNYEQYF.

The rearrangement uses TRBV29-1 and TRBJ1-2; 7 bases are a match to TRBD1. With 3 bases clipped from V and 4 bases from J, the junction kept 11 bases outside the gene matches. CDR1 and CDR2 (germline): SQVTM, ANQGSEA. The CDR3 has 15 amino acids. The CDR3 sequence is CSVDQGGTALYGYTF. The CDR3 DNA sequence: TGCAGCGTTGACCAAGGGGGGACAGCCCTCTATGGCTACACCTTC.

This clone was found a few times. This chain uses TRBV13 with TRBJ1-2; D gene ambiguous. There are 12 residues in the CDR3. Trimming left V 0 bases short and J 8 bases short, with 7 bases between. Germline lookup yields CDR1 PRHDT and CDR2 FYEKMQ (reference sequence). The CDR3 nucleotides are TGTGCCAGCAGCTTAGGCTTGGGCGGCTACACCTTC. It translates to CASSLGLGGYTF.